These 14 T cell receptor beta chains were sequenced from one sample in a study of blood T cell repertoires in COVID-19. Data came from immunoSEQ multiplex PCR; TCRdb stores just in-frame clones and leaves some out. In the table there are more than 300,000 clones, around 90% of which are singletons. The sample comprised peripheral blood. The receptors shown here come from a woman aged 18 to 35 who had recovered from COVID-19.

The chain uses TRBV5-4 and TRBJ2-7, with TRBD1 as a possible D gene (5 bases). Germline V CDR1 and CDR2: SGHNT, YYREEE (reference sequence). This CDR3 has 15 amino acids. Trimming pared 2 bases from V and 1 base from J, leaving 13 bases between. CDR3 in amino acids: CASSFGRQRSYEQYV. The DNA of the CDR3 is TGTGCCAGCAGCTTTGGCCGACAGAGATCCTACGAGCAGTACGTC.

V gene TRBV28 combines with J gene TRBJ2-2; 8 bases match TRBD1. V shed 4 bases and J 0 bases; nucleotides not matched to a gene: 7. Per germline, CDR1 MDHEN and CDR2 SYDVKM. CDR3 length equals 17 residues. CDR3 amino acids: CASSSPGGESNTGELFF. CDR3 bases: TGTGCCAGCAGTTCGCCAGGGGGCGAATCGAACACCGGGGAGCTGTTTTTT.

The chain recombines TRBV11-3 with TRBJ1-5; the D is unclear. With 0 bases removed from V and 0 bases from J, the gap between germline ends came to 9 bases. This CDR3 has 16 amino acids. CDR1 is SGHNT, CDR2 YENEEA, per germline. The CDR3 sequence: CASSLDPRDSNQPQHF. Written as DNA, the CDR3 is TGTGCCAGCAGCTTAGATCCCCGGGATAGCAATCAGCCCCAGCATTTT.

The V gene is TRBV5-1, the J gene TRBJ1-2; D remains unclear. The V end lost 0 bases, the J end lost 2 bases, and 8 bases lay between the germline ends. The length of the CDR3 is 14 residues. Germline V CDR1 and CDR2: SGHRS, YFSETQ. The CDR3: CASSLGQANYGYTF. CDR3 in DNA: TGCGCCAGCAGCTTGGGTCAGGCAAACTATGGCTACACCTTC.

This rearrangement joins TRBV7-2 to TRBJ1-2; D is undetermined. Trimming took off 5 bases at V and 3 bases at J, with 16 bases between the two ends. The germline CDR1 and CDR2 sequences are SGHTA and FQGNSA. This CDR3 contains 15 residues. CDR3 DNA sequence: TGTGCCAGCAGCCCATCGGATCTGGCGGACTATGGCTACACCTTC. Its protein product is CASSPSDLADYGYTF.

The chain is built from TRBV5-4 and TRBJ1-1, with 8 bases matching TRBD1. The CDR3 length is 14 residues. Germline lookup yields CDR1 SGHNT and CDR2 YYREEE (reference sequence). The ends lost 4 bases at V and 5 bases at J; junction bases unmatched: 7. In nucleotides, the CDR3 is TGTGCCAGCAGCGGTAGACAGGGGCTAACTGAAGCTTTCTTT. This sequence encodes CASSGRQGLTEAFF. Full variable domain (missing parts from reference TRBV5-4 and TRBJ1-1): ETGVTQSPTHLIKTRGQQVTLRCSSQSGHNTVSWYQQALGQGPQFIFQYYREEENGRGNFPPRFSGLQFPNYSSELNVNALELDDSALYLCASSGRQGLTEAFFGQGTRLTVV.

This chain uses TRBV11-3 with TRBJ2-3; 7 bases agree with TRBD2. This CDR3 region has 14 residues. With 5 bases clipped from V and 2 bases from J, the junction kept 4 bases outside the gene matches. Germline V lookup: CDR1 SGHNT, CDR2 YENEEA. CDR3 coding DNA: TGTGCCAGCAGCGTCGGGACTACCACAGATACGCAGTATTTT. Translated: CASSVGTTTDTQYF.

This chain joins TRBV4-3 and TRBJ2-3; the D gene is possibly TRBD1 (6 bases). The CDR3 sequence is 17 residues long. Germline assignment: CDR1 LGHNA and CDR2 YSLEER. V was cut by 0 bases and J by 2 bases, with 15 bases left in between. CDR3 loop: CASSQDWTAVNTDTQYF. In DNA form, the CDR3 reads TGCGCCAGCAGCCAAGATTGGACAGCAGTAAACACAGATACGCAGTATTTT.

This sequence joins TRBV18 and TRBJ2-3, with a possible D match to TRBD1 (5 bases). The V gene lost 1 base and the J gene lost 3 bases, with 8 bases spanning the gap. The CDR3 sequence is 14 residues long. Per the germline V gene, CDR1 is KGHSH and CDR2 is LQKENI. The CDR3 nucleotides read TGTGCCAGCTCACCACGGGCAGGGACAGATACGCAGTATTTT. Protein product: CASSPRAGTDTQYF. Together with reference TRBV18 and TRBJ2-3, the CDR3 gives the full variable domain: NAGVMQNPRHLVRRRGQEARLRCSPMKGHSHVYWYRQLPEEGLKFMVYLQKENIIDESGMPKERFSAEFPKEGPSILRIQQVVRGDSAAYFCASSPRAGTDTQYFGPGTRLTVL.

The chain combines TRBV7-9 with TRBJ2-1; D possibly corresponds to TRBD2 (5 bases). V lost 3 bases to trimming and J lost 15 bases, with 18 bases between them. Germline CDR1 reads SEHNR; CDR2 reads FQNEAQ (reference sequence). This CDR3 contains 13 residues. The CDR3 loop reads CASSLSDFTRTFF. Written as DNA, the CDR3 is TGTGCCAGCAGCTTGTCGGACTTCACCCGAACGTTCTTC.

J is TRBJ2-1 and V is TRBV2; D is unclear. Per the germline V gene, CDR1 is SNHLY and CDR2 is FYNNEI. Trimming pared 4 bases from V and 5 bases from J, leaving 6 bases between. CDR3 size: 12 residues. The CDR3 loop is CASSGRNNEQFF. As DNA, the CDR3 is TGTGCCAGCAGTGGGAGAAACAATGAGCAGTTCTTC.

The chain couples TRBV5-6 to TRBJ1-1; tentatively, D is TRBD1 (5 bases). This CDR3 has 14 amino acids. Trimming left V 4 bases short and J 4 bases short, with 14 bases between. The germline CDR1 and CDR2 sequences are SGHDT and YYEEEE. DNA of the CDR3: TGTGCCAGCAGCCTCGTGGGGCTGAGCACTGAAGCTTTCTTT. It codes for CASSLVGLSTEAFF.

This clone was observed once. The sample carries other DNA sequences with the same CDR3. The V call is TRBV6-2 or TRBV6-3, the J call TRBJ2-7, with 7 nucleotides matching TRBD1. There are 13 residues in the CDR3. J was trimmed by 2 bases and V by 2 bases; bases with no gene match: 0. Germline V lookup: CDR1 MNHEY, CDR2 SVGEGT. The CDR3 DNA is TGTGCCAGCAGTTACAGGGGGCCCTACGAGCAGTACGTC. Translated, it gives CASSYRGPYEQYV.

The chain uses TRBV30 and TRBJ1-6, with 11 bases matching TRBD1. From germline, CDR1 is GTSNPN and CDR2 SVGIG (reference sequence). The V and J ends lost 2 bases and 9 bases, in that order; junction bases with no gene match: 9. This CDR3 spans 16 amino acids. The CDR3 is CAWSRDRGLAGSPLHF. CDR3 DNA: TGTGCCTGGAGTAGGGACAGGGGGTTGGCTGGTTCACCCCTCCACTTT. The variable domain in full, with the rest retrieved from reference TRBV30 and TRBJ1-6, is SQTIHQWPATLVQPVGSPLSLECTVEGTSNPNLYWYRQAAGRGLQLLFYSVGIGQISSEVPQNLSASRPQDRQFILSSKKLLLSDSGFYLCAWSRDRGLAGSPLHFGNGTRLTVT.